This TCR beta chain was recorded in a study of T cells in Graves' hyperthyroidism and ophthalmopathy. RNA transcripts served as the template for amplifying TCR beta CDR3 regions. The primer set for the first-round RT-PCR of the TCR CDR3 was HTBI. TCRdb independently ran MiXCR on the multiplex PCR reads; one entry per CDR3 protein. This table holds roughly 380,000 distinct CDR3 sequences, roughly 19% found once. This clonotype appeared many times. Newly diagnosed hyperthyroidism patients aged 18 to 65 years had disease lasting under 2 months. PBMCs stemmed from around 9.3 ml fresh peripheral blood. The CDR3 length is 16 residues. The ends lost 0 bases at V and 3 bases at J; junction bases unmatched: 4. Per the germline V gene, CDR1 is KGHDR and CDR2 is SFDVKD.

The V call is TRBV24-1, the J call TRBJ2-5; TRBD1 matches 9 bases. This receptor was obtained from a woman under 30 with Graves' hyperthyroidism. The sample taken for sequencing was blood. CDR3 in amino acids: CATSDLAGQGEETQYF. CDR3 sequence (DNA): TGTGCCACCAGTGATTTGGCGGGACAGGGTGAAGAGACCCAGTACTTC.